This TCR beta chain originates from a study of Ad26.COV2.S vaccination and SARS-CoV-2 variants. The germline CDR1 and CDR2 sequences are LNHDA and SQIVND (reference sequence). The J segment lost 1 base and the V segment lost 10 bases, leaving 10 bases of the junction unmatched. The length of the CDR3 is 15 residues. Generated by immunoSEQ multiplex PCR, the TCRdb table keeps only in-frame clones and is missing some. The data hold around 340,000 clones, with roughly 91% observed a single time. The treatment denotes: approximately 18 received Ad26.COV2.S at low or high dose, single or two shots; about 5 received placebo; per-sample allocation not given. The investigators took samples on day 63 after the first vaccine or placebo injection. In this sample, this clone turned up once. What it binds is unknown. General study points: TCR breadth and depth estimates may have understated total T cell responses.

The J gene is TRBJ1-5, the V gene TRBV19; 7 bases align to TRBD1. The origin of this receptor is a person between 18 and 65 years old who received the Ad26.COV2.S COVID-19 vaccine or a placebo. Material: peripheral blood, obtained in a trial of Ad26.COV2.S vaccine versus placebo. The CDR3 sequence is CATKGQSPSNQPQHF. In nucleotides, the CDR3 is TGTGCCACCAAGGGACAGTCCCCAAGCAATCAGCCCCAGCATTTT.